These 28 T cell receptor beta chains share one sample of origin, sequenced in a study of blood T cell repertoires in COVID-19. Only in-frame clones appear in the TCRdb table, and some are missing; sequencing was by immunoSEQ multiplex PCR. The sample has 120,000 to 150,000 clones; approximately 90% are singletons. Sequenced sample: peripheral blood. Receptors originate from a woman at least 80 years old with acute or convalescent COVID-19.

This chain uses TRBV5-1 with TRBJ2-5; 8 nucleotides line up with TRBD1. The germline gives CDR1 SGHRS, CDR2 YFSETQ. The CDR3 extends over 16 amino acids. V was pared by 4 bases and J by 3 bases, with 11 bases of the junction left unmatched. This CDR3 is CASSMDAGGAEETQYF. CDR3 nucleotide sequence: TGCGCCAGCAGCATGGATGCAGGGGGCGCGGAAGAGACCCAGTACTTC.

The rearrangement uses TRBV3-1 (or the pseudogene TRBV3-2) and TRBJ1-2; D possibly corresponds to TRBD1 (5 bases). The germline V gene has CDR1 LGHDT and CDR2 YNNKEL (reference sequence). V lost 0 bases and J 8 bases, leaving 10 bases between the germline ends. The CDR3 is made up of 13 amino acids. Here the CDR3 reads CASSQDQGSGYTF. CDR3 nucleotides: TGTGCCAGCAGCCAAGATCAGGGCAGCGGCTACACCTTC.

The V call is TRBV19, the J call TRBJ2-5, with 11 bases that match TRBD2. Germline CDR1 and CDR2: LNHDA and SQIVND (reference sequence). The junction had 7 bases not matched to a gene; V was cut back by 6 bases and J by 4 bases. The CDR3 covers 15 residues. The CDR3 sequence is CASRDPGLAAETQYF. The CDR3 nucleotides are TGTGCCAGTAGAGATCCGGGACTAGCGGCAGAGACCCAGTACTTC.

The CDR3 loop is CASSEGGQGRLGGYTF. For the CDR3, the DNA is TGCGCCAGCAGTGAGGGAGGACAGGGAAGGTTAGGCGGCTACACCTTC. The V and J genes are TRBV10-1 and TRBJ1-2; 8 nucleotides line up with TRBD1. Germline CDR1 and CDR2: WNHNN and SYGVQD (reference sequence). This CDR3 is 16 amino acids long. The V gene end was trimmed by 2 bases and the J gene end by 8 bases; junction bases not matched to a gene: 13.

The rearrangement joins TRBV30 to TRBJ1-3; 7 bases are shared with TRBD1. Germline-derived CDR1 and CDR2 are GTSNPN and SVGIG (reference sequence). The CDR3 runs 18 residues. The V gene end was trimmed by 2 bases and the J gene end by 0 bases; junction bases not matched to a gene: 13. This chain's CDR3 is CAWSLWDSLPNSGNTIYF. CDR3 in DNA: TGTGCCTGGAGTTTATGGGACAGTCTCCCCAACTCTGGAAACACCATATATTTT.

V usage is TRBV7-3 and J usage is TRBJ1-1, with D perhaps TRBD1 (6 bases). Germline V gene sequence: CDR1 SGHTA, CDR2 FQGTGA. The ends were cut back, 5 bases at V and 3 bases at J, with 10 bases in the middle. The CDR3 covers 13 residues. In nucleotides, the CDR3 is TGTGCCAGCAGCACAGGGTGGGACACTGAAGCTTTCTTT. Translation: CASSTGWDTEAFF.

This chain links TRBV9 with TRBJ1-3; possibly TRBD1 for D (5 bases). Trimming cost V 0 bases and J 4 bases, with 5 bases left between them. The CDR3 has 13 residues. Germline CDR1 and CDR2: SGDLS and YYNGEE. This CDR3 is CASSVGQGNTIYF. Here the CDR3 DNA reads TGTGCCAGCAGCGTAGGACAGGGAAACACCATATATTTT.

This clone was detected only a few times. This chain links TRBV6-2 or TRBV6-3 with TRBJ1-2; 7 bases agree with TRBD1. From germline, CDR1 is MNHEY and CDR2 SVGEGT. With V trimmed by 6 bases and J by 8 bases, 6 bases remained unmatched. The CDR3 extends over 12 amino acids. The DNA of the CDR3 is TGTGCCAGCAGCGACAGGGTAGGAGGCTACACCTTC. Protein sequence: CASSDRVGGYTF.

V and J are TRBV7-8 and TRBJ1-1; a weak D match, TRBD1 (5 bases). V lost 1 base and J lost 7, with 19 bases in between. The CDR3 has 16 amino acids. Germline-derived CDR1 and CDR2 are SGHVS and FQNEAQ. CDR3 bases: TGTGCCAGCAGCTTAGTTGTATCGGGGGTCGCGGGTGAAGCTTTCTTT. It codes for CASSLVVSGVAGEAFF.

This chain connects TRBV7-2 to TRBJ1-3, with a possible D match to TRBD1 (6 bases). Germline lookup yields CDR1 SGHTA and CDR2 FQGNSA. CDR3 length: 15 residues. Trimming took 3 bases from V and 0 from J, leaving 9 bases between them. This chain's CDR3 is CASSFSRGSGNTIYF. CDR3 DNA sequence: TGTGCCAGCAGCTTTTCCAGGGGCTCTGGAAACACCATATATTTT.

The chain is built from TRBV7-9 and TRBJ2-1; 10 nucleotides match TRBD2. Germline V gives CDR1 SEHNR, CDR2 FQNEAQ (reference sequence). The CDR3 contains 16 residues. With V trimmed by 1 base and J by 7 bases, 7 bases remained unmatched. The CDR3 region has the DNA TGTGCCAGCAGCTTAGTAAGGACTAGCGGATTAAATGAGCAGTTCTTC. It codes for CASSLVRTSGLNEQFF.

This chain joins TRBV5-1 and TRBJ1-2; no reliable D call. The germline CDR1 and CDR2 sequences are SGHRS and YFSETQ. The length of the CDR3 is 15 residues. Between the trimmed V and J ends, which lost 0 bases and 4 bases, there was a span of 13 bases. CDR3 amino acids: CASSLGWSTGYGYTF. The CDR3 DNA is TGCGCCAGCAGCTTGGGATGGTCCACGGGCTATGGCTACACCTTC.

CDR3 amino acids: CASSLYRVQNTEAFF. The CDR3, as DNA: TGTGCCAGCAGCTTATATCGGGTTCAAAACACTGAAGCTTTCTTT. The chain has TRBV7-2 and TRBJ1-1, with D unclear. The CDR3 extends over 15 amino acids. The ends were cut back, 2 bases at V and 2 bases at J, with 12 bases in the middle. Germline CDR1 and CDR2: SGHTA and FQGNSA.

This clone has only one observation. The rearrangement joins TRBV4-2 to TRBJ1-3, with no clear D. The V and J ends lost 6 bases and 0 bases respectively, with 9 bases between them. The germline V gene has CDR1 LGHNA and CDR2 YNFKEQ. The CDR3 covers 14 residues. CDR3 sequence (DNA): TGTGCCAGCAGGCCCGAGGCCTCTGGAAACACCATATATTTT. Residues: CASRPEASGNTIYF.

The V call is TRBV5-4, the J call TRBJ1-6, with 7 nucleotides matching TRBD1. The CDR3 covers 15 residues. CDR1 and CDR2 from the germline V gene are SGHNT and YYREEE (reference sequence). Losses at the gene ends were 4 bases for V and 0 bases for J; bases not matched to a gene: 1. The CDR3 here is CASSRQGSYNSPLHF. The DNA of the CDR3 is TGTGCCAGCAGCAGACAGGGCTCCTATAATTCACCCCTCCACTTT. The full variable domain, with the rest looked up from reference TRBV5-4 and TRBJ1-6, is ETGVTQSPTHLIKTRGQQVTLRCSSQSGHNTVSWYQQALGQGPQFIFQYYREEENGRGNFPPRFSGLQFPNYSSELNVNALELDDSALYLCASSRQGSYNSPLHFGNGTRLTVT.

V gene TRBV2 combines with J gene TRBJ1-2; 7 positions match TRBD1. The CDR3 covers 14 residues. Per the germline V gene, CDR1 is SNHLY and CDR2 is FYNNEI. J was trimmed by 2 bases and V by 5 bases; bases with no gene match: 5. The CDR3 DNA is TGTGCCAGCAGTCTACAGACAGGGAACTATGGCTACACCTTC. Its protein is CASSLQTGNYGYTF.

The genes are TRBV6-2 or TRBV6-3 and TRBJ2-7, with D unresolved. Deletions cut 2 bases from V and 3 bases from J, with 8 bases between. Germline V gene lookup returns CDR1 MNHEY and CDR2 SVGEGT. There are 13 residues in the CDR3. The CDR3 coding sequence is TGTGCCAGCAGTTACAACAAATTCTACGAGCAGTACTTC. Translating gives CASSYNKFYEQYF.

The chain's CDR3 is CASSPLLTGGWGYTF. The CDR3, as DNA: TGTGCCAGCAGTCCGCTCTTAACAGGGGGCTGGGGCTACACCTTC. This chain connects TRBV6-6 to TRBJ1-2, with TRBD1 matching over 9 bases. CDR1 is MNHNY, CDR2 SVGAGI, per germline (reference sequence). After removal of 5 bases from V and 8 bases from J, the junction contained 12 bases not matched to a gene. The CDR3 runs 15 residues.

This CDR3 reads CAWKREAFASYNSPLHF. CDR3 sequence (DNA): TGTGCCTGGAAAAGGGAGGCCTTCGCTTCCTATAATTCACCCCTCCACTTT. This rearrangement joins TRBV30 to TRBJ1-6; no firm D call. Germline lookup yields CDR1 GTSNPN and CDR2 SVGIG (reference sequence). This CDR3 region has 17 residues. V was shortened by 4 bases and J by 1 base, with 17 bases between the two germline ends.

The chain links TRBV6-5 to TRBJ2-6, with D perhaps matching TRBD1 (6 bases). The CDR3 extends over 16 amino acids. Trimming stripped 0 bases from V and 2 bases from J, with 8 bases between. Germline V gene data show CDR1 as MNHEY and CDR2 as SVGAGI. For the CDR3, the DNA is TGTGCCAGCAGTTACTCCCCAGGGGCTGGGGCCAACGTCCTGACTTTC. It yields the protein CASSYSPGAGANVLTF.

CDR3 sequence: CASSSPGGGDEQFF. The CDR3, as DNA: TGTGCCAGCAGCTCACCCGGGGGGGGCGATGAGCAGTTCTTC. The V gene is TRBV7-6, the J gene TRBJ2-1; 8 bases are a match to TRBD2. V was clipped by 4 bases and J by 8 bases; unmatched bases: 7. The CDR3 has 14 amino acids. Germline loops: CDR1 SGHVS, CDR2 FNYEAQ. Full variable domain (missing parts from reference TRBV7-6 and TRBJ2-1): GAGVSQSPRYKVTKRGQDVALRCDPISGHVSLYWYRQALGQGPEFLTYFNYEAQQDKSGLPNDRFSAERPEGSISTLTIQRTEQRDSAMYRCASSSPGGGDEQFFGPGTRLTVL.

In nucleotides, the CDR3 is TGTGCCAGCAGTCGAGACAGCAGCAATCAGCCCCAGCATTTT. Translating gives CASSRDSSNQPQHF. The chain employs TRBV7-2 and TRBJ1-5, with TRBD1 as a possible D gene (5 bases). The germline gives CDR1 SGHTA, CDR2 FQGNSA. This CDR3 comprises 14 residues. Trimming shortened V by 6 bases and J by 1 base, and 10 bases separated the two germline ends.

The V and J genes are TRBV7-2 and TRBJ1-3, with D possibly TRBD1 on 6 matching bases. The V gene's germline CDR1 is SGHTA and CDR2 FQGNSA. The CDR3 sequence is 15 residues long. V was clipped by 2 bases and J by 4 bases, with 12 bases between them. For the CDR3, the DNA is TGTGCCAGCAGCTTAAACAGGGCCTCCGGAAACACCATATATTTT. This sequence encodes CASSLNRASGNTIYF.

This chain uses TRBV5-1 with TRBJ2-3, with D perhaps TRBD1 (6 bases). The CDR3 is 14 amino acids. V was pared by 1 base and J by 2 bases, with 8 bases between. Germline V gene sequence: CDR1 SGHRS, CDR2 YFSETQ. The CDR3 nucleotides are TGCGCCAGCAGCTTGACAGGGTTCACAGATACGCAGTATTTT. It translates to CASSLTGFTDTQYF.

This rearrangement joins TRBV2 to TRBJ1-2; D remains unclear. This CDR3 is 15 amino acids long. Trimming cost V 6 bases and J 0 bases, with 14 bases left between them. Germline CDR1 and CDR2: SNHLY and FYNNEI. The CDR3 reads CASSPIRDSNYGYTF. CDR3 coding DNA: TGTGCCAGCAGCCCCATCAGAGACTCTAACTATGGCTACACCTTC.

The chain uses TRBV6-2 or TRBV6-3 and TRBJ1-1, with D possibly matching TRBD1 (6 bases). Germline V gene lookup returns CDR1 MNHEY and CDR2 SVGEGT. This CDR3 contains 15 residues. Trimming took off 0 bases at V and 5 bases at J, with 13 bases between the two ends. This CDR3 is CASSYSGTKGTEAFF. The DNA of the CDR3 is TGTGCCAGCAGTTACTCCGGGACAAAAGGGACTGAAGCTTTCTTT.

The J gene is TRBJ1-2, the V gene TRBV7-2, with 7 bases fitting TRBD1. Trimming at V came to 4 bases and at J to 7 bases, leaving 9 bases not matched to a gene. The germline V gene has CDR1 SGHTA and CDR2 FQGNSA. CDR3 size: 14 residues. DNA for the CDR3: TGTGCCAGCAGCTATGTTCAGGGGGATGTTGGCTACACCTTC. Its protein product is CASSYVQGDVGYTF.

This clone was recorded once. The chain employs TRBV7-3 and TRBJ2-2; 10 bases line up with TRBD2. Germline CDR1 reads SGHTA; CDR2 reads FQGTGA. This CDR3 has 15 amino acids. V lost 4 bases and J lost 5; bases outside the gene matches: 4. CDR3 amino acids: CASSSSGGRTGELFF. The CDR3 DNA reads as TGTGCCAGCAGCTCTAGCGGGGGAAGGACCGGGGAGCTGTTTTTT.